The 23 T cell receptor beta chains reported below all come from one sample, sequenced in a study of shared clonotypes between healthy human individuals. CD45RO-negative, CCR7-positively selected cells formed the naive CD8 fraction, excluding terminally differentiated effector memory CD45RA+ cells. TCRdb's table, derived via immunoSEQ multiplex PCR, lists solely in-frame clones and lacks some. The sample shows 560,000 or so clones, 90% to 97% of them seen only once. What was sequenced was naive CD8+ T cells sorted from blood. These receptors originate from a woman aged 30 to 39 in good health.

This clone was counted once. The J gene is TRBJ2-7, the V gene TRBV21-1; TRBD1, the table's D call, was not compared with the DNA. TRBV21-1 is shown as a pseudogene. The CDR3 contains 14 residues. The CDR3 reads CASLRGTGSYEQYF. CDR3 bases: TGTGCCAGCCTTCGAGGGACAGGGAGCTACGAGCAGTACTTC.

V and J are TRBV27 and TRBJ2-5; tentatively, D is TRBD2 (5 bases). V was shortened by 4 bases and J by 3 bases, with 15 bases between the two germline ends. This CDR3 region has 15 residues. Germline CDR1 reads MNHEY; CDR2 reads SMNVEV (reference sequence). The CDR3 DNA sequence: TGTGCCAGCAGTTCCTTCCTTGGGGAGAAAGAGACCCAGTACTTC. As protein: CASSSFLGEKETQYF.

The J gene is TRBJ1-1, the V gene TRBV10-1, with D uncertain. The CDR3 runs to 12 residues. Trimming took 5 bases from V and 2 from J, leaving 6 bases between them. Germline loops: CDR1 WNHNN, CDR2 SYGVQD (reference sequence). The CDR3 DNA reads as TGCGCCAGCAGTTTCCCCAACACTGAAGCTTTCTTT. Protein product: CASSFPNTEAFF.

DNA of the CDR3: TGCGCCAGCAGCCAAGGAGCGGAAGCTAGCACAGATACGCAGTATTTT. This codes for CASSQGAEASTDTQYF. The chain carries TRBV4-1 and TRBJ2-3; D is possibly TRBD2 (5 bases). The V and J ends lost 1 base and 0 bases respectively, with 11 bases between them. The germline V gene encodes CDR1 MGHRA and CDR2 YSYEKL. The CDR3 spans 16 residues.

The J gene is TRBJ2-1, the V gene TRBV6-1, with 9 bases lining up with TRBD2. The germline V gene encodes CDR1 MNHNS and CDR2 SASEGT. The CDR3 extends over 15 amino acids. V was pared by 3 bases and J by 2 bases, with 2 bases of the junction left unmatched. The CDR3, as DNA: TGTGCCAGCAGTGAGTTAGCGGGAGCCTACAATGAGCAGTTCTTC. This sequence encodes CASSELAGAYNEQFF.

The J gene is TRBJ1-3, the V gene TRBV7-9; 10 bases are shared with TRBD1. This CDR3 comprises 18 residues. V dropped 3 bases and J dropped 3; count of bases not matched to a gene: 11. Germline loops: CDR1 SEHNR, CDR2 FQNEAQ (reference sequence). CDR3 sequence reads: CASSLDWDRGMGGNTIYF. CDR3 coding DNA: TGTGCCAGCAGCTTGGACTGGGACAGGGGAATGGGTGGAAACACCATATATTTT.

V is TRBV7-9 and J is TRBJ1-5; D remains unclear. CDR3 length: 13 amino acids. The germline V gene encodes CDR1 SEHNR and CDR2 FQNEAQ (reference sequence). Trimming left V 5 bases short and J 5 bases short, with 10 bases between. CDR3 coding DNA: TGTGCCAGCAGCCTCAGGACTGATCAGCCCCAGCATTTT. Translating gives CASSLRTDQPQHF.

V usage is TRBV2 and J usage is TRBJ2-7, with 10 bases identical to TRBD1. The CDR3 spans 14 residues. The germline gives CDR1 SNHLY, CDR2 FYNNEI. V shed 6 bases and J 1 base; nucleotides not matched to a gene: 3. CDR3 protein: CASRPGQGSYEQYF. CDR3 sequence (DNA): TGTGCCAGCAGACCGGGACAGGGGTCCTACGAGCAGTACTTC. Variable domain in full (rest from reference TRBV2 and TRBJ2-7): EPEVTQTPSHQVTQMGQEVILRCVPISNHLYFYWYRQILGQKVEFLVSFYNNEISEKSEIFDDQFSVERPDGSNFTLKIRSTKLEDSAMYFCASRPGQGSYEQYFGPGTRLTVT.

CDR3 amino acids: CASSQDLAASNTEAFF. CDR3 nucleotides: TGCGCCAGCAGCCAAGATTTGGCAGCTTCGAACACTGAAGCTTTCTTT. The chain recombines TRBV4-1 with TRBJ1-1, with D uncertain. V was pared by 0 bases and J by 1 base, with 12 bases between. Germline values: CDR1 MGHRA, CDR2 YSYEKL. This CDR3 has 16 residues.

This clone occurred once. The chain links TRBV13 to TRBJ2-5; 9 bases line up with TRBD1. The CDR3 spans 14 residues. Germline loops: CDR1 PRHDT, CDR2 FYEKMQ (reference sequence). The V segment lost 2 bases and the J segment 5 bases; nucleotides outside the gene matches: 3. CDR3 DNA: TGTGCCAGCAGCTTAACAGGGGGCGCTGAGACCCAGTACTTC. This encodes CASSLTGGAETQYF. Full variable domain (remainder filled in from reference TRBV13 and TRBJ2-5): AAGVIQSPRHLIKEKRETATLKCYPIPRHDTVYWYQQGPGQDPQFLISFYEKMQSDKGSIPDRFSAQQFSDYHSELNMSSLELGDSALYFCASSLTGGAETQYFGPGTRLLVL.

This clone has just one count. The V and J genes are TRBV7-6 and TRBJ2-2; D gene unclear. Per germline, CDR1 SGHVS and CDR2 FNYEAQ. The CDR3 extends over 15 amino acids. V was shortened by 1 base and J by 2 bases, with 8 bases between the two germline ends. CDR3 nucleotide sequence: TGTGCCAGCAGCTTAGTTCCCCTTAACACCGGGGAGCTGTTTTTT. Residues: CASSLVPLNTGELFF.

This clone was seen a single time. The J gene is TRBJ1-1, the V gene TRBV2; D call uncertain. The length of the CDR3 is 14 residues. CDR1 and CDR2 from the germline V gene are SNHLY and FYNNEI. Trimming stripped 2 bases from V and 4 bases from J, with 11 bases between. The CDR3 protein is CASSESGMGTEAFF. The DNA for the CDR3 is TGTGCCAGCAGTGAAAGCGGCATGGGCACTGAAGCTTTCTTT.

The CDR3: CACAGLATNEQFF. Written as DNA, the CDR3 is TGTGCCTGTGCGGGACTAGCGACCAATGAGCAGTTCTTC. The rearrangement links TRBV28 to TRBJ2-1; 10 bases line up with TRBD2. This CDR3 contains 13 residues. Germline V gives CDR1 MDHEN, CDR2 SYDVKM. The V and J ends lost 11 bases and 6 bases, in that order; junction bases with no gene match: 7. The full variable domain, rest sourced from reference TRBV28 and TRBJ2-1, is DVKVTQSSRYLVKRTGEKVFLECVQDMDHENMFWYRQDPGLGLRLIYFSYDVKMKEKGDIPEGYSVSREKKERFSLILESASTNQTSMYLCACAGLATNEQFFGPGTRLTVL.

CDR3 region: CASSYQHSYEQYF. CDR3 sequence (DNA): TGTGCCAGCTCTTACCAGCACTCCTACGAGCAGTACTTC. The V gene is TRBV6-6, the J gene TRBJ2-7; the D is unclear. The V end was cut by 8 bases, the J end by 0 bases, with 11 bases between. The CDR3 covers 13 residues. The germline V gene has CDR1 MNHNY and CDR2 SVGAGI (reference sequence).

The chain employs TRBV27 and TRBJ2-7; D possibly matches TRBD1 or TRBD2 (5 bases each). The CDR3 sequence is 15 residues long. Looked up from germline, CDR1 is MNHEY and CDR2 is SMNVEV (reference sequence). With 6 bases removed from V and 0 bases from J, the gap between germline ends came to 15 bases. CDR3 coding DNA: TGTGCCAGCAGCCAGACACCAGGGAGCTCCTACGAGCAGTACTTC. Translated: CASSQTPGSSYEQYF.

V gene TRBV6-5 combines with J gene TRBJ2-7; no definite D call. Germline-derived CDR1 and CDR2 are MNHEY and SVGAGI. Trimming pared 0 bases from V and 4 bases from J, leaving 16 bases between. CDR3 length: 16 amino acids. CDR3 residues: CASSYSQSSSSYEQYF. The DNA of the CDR3 is TGTGCCAGCAGTTACTCACAGTCCTCTTCTTCTTACGAGCAGTACTTC.

The chain is built from TRBV27 and TRBJ2-2, with D unresolved. CDR1 is MNHEY, CDR2 SMNVEV, per germline (reference sequence). The CDR3 is 15 amino acids. Trimming pared 4 bases from V and 4 bases from J, leaving 13 bases between. CDR3 nucleotides: TGTGCCAGCAGTTCTCCCTTAACGGGCACCGGGGAGCTGTTTTTT. It translates to CASSSPLTGTGELFF.

The chain employs TRBV7-2 and TRBJ1-2; the match to TRBD1 covers 7 bases. There are 14 residues in the CDR3. Germline CDR1 and CDR2: SGHTA and FQGNSA. The trim removed 1 base at V and 6 bases at J, leaving 5 bases unmatched. The CDR3 spells CASSLVEGGDGYTF. In DNA form, the CDR3 reads TGTGCCAGCAGCTTAGTAGAAGGGGGCGATGGCTACACCTTC.

The rearrangement uses TRBV5-6 and TRBJ2-1, with no clear D. Germline V gene sequence: CDR1 SGHDT, CDR2 YYEEEE. V dropped 3 bases and J dropped 0 bases, with 10 bases sitting between them. The CDR3 is 15 amino acids. The CDR3 nucleotides read TGTGCCAGCAGCTCTAGTGGCCGCTCCTACAATGAGCAGTTCTTC. Translation gives CASSSSGRSYNEQFF.

The chain couples TRBV7-9 to TRBJ2-1, with D perhaps matching TRBD2 (5 bases). The germline CDR1 and CDR2 sequences are SEHNR and FQNEAQ (reference sequence). The CDR3 is made up of 15 amino acids. Trimming pared 5 bases from V and 4 bases from J, leaving 15 bases between. The chain's CDR3 is CASSLGLPPYNEQFF. The CDR3 nucleotides are TGTGCCAGCAGCCTTGGACTCCCGCCTTACAATGAGCAGTTCTTC.

The J gene is TRBJ2-3, the V gene TRBV28; tentatively, D is TRBD1 (6 bases). The length of the CDR3 is 16 residues. V was pared by 6 bases and J by 0 bases, with 16 bases between. CDR1 is MDHEN, CDR2 SYDVKM, per germline. The CDR3 bases are TGTGCCAGCAGGCCCCGAGGGGGAACTAGCACAGATACGCAGTATTTT. The encoded protein is CASRPRGGTSTDTQYF.

The J gene is TRBJ2-1, the V gene TRBV28; tentatively, D is TRBD1 or TRBD2 (6 bases each). Per germline, CDR1 MDHEN and CDR2 SYDVKM. The CDR3 has 14 amino acids. V was clipped by 5 bases and J by 8 bases, with 16 bases between them. For the CDR3, the DNA is TGTGCCAGCAGTCCCGGGGGCCCTTGGGATGAGCAGTTCTTC. This codes for CASSPGGPWDEQFF.

The rearrangement uses TRBV27 and TRBJ2-7; 11 nucleotides agree with TRBD2. V gave up 1 base and J gave up 1 base; unmatched junction bases: 9. CDR1 is MNHEY and CDR2 is SMNVEV in the germline V gene (reference sequence). This CDR3 contains 18 residues. CDR3 bases: TGTGCCAGCAGTTTATTATCCGGGACTAGCGGAATTTCCTACGAGCAGTACTTC. As protein: CASSLLSGTSGISYEQYF.